The entry below gives a single T cell receptor (beta chain) sequence along with its context. Its target is unknown. Every donor gave 9 to 10 milliliters of peripheral blood. The authors ran a second PCR of roughly 6 to 11 cycles using a sample-barcoded 5' primer and a J-beta primer mix. TCRdb used MiXCR to reprocess the 5' RACE reads, holding one entry per CDR3 protein. The sample includes 1.5 million to 2 million distinct CDR3 sequences, 28% of them seen just once. The sample belongs to a study of blood T cells in healthy people across ages. Study background: Every two T cells gave about one barcoded beta molecule via template switching.

Findings and caveats of the study: Long-lived donors exceeded aged donors in naive CD4+ cells and diversity.

The germline gives CDR1 MDHEN, CDR2 SYDVKM. V shed 4 bases and J shed 5 bases, with 18 bases lying between them. CDR3 length: 17 amino acids. The rearrangement links TRBV28 to TRBJ1-6; a weak D match, TRBD1 (5 bases). Sequencing was carried out using blood. The sequence came from a woman aged 30 to 39 in good health. DNA of the CDR3: TGTGCCAGCAGTTCCAGGAAACAGGAAGGCCATAATTCACCCCTCCACTTT. Translation: CASSSRKQEGHNSPLHF.